This TCR beta chain was profiled in a study of spatial heterogeneity in lung cancer. Germline V gene data show CDR1 as DFQATT and CDR2 as SNEGSKA (reference sequence). CDR3 length: 12 residues. V lost 1 base, J lost 5 bases, and 9 bases lay in between. The time point is: sample taken at primary tumor resection. Study findings and constraints: Higher tumor mutation counts went along with higher counts of expanded intratumoral alpha and beta TCRs.

This clonotype rates as medium-sized. Its specificity is unknown. In a library made to pick up alpha chains, this beta chain is a stray read with a size that means little. TCRdb fed the 5' RACE reads into MiXCR, producing one record per CDR3 protein. The data show 7,300 or so distinct CDR3 sequences, around 14% seen once. This chain joins TRBV20-1 and TRBJ2-7; tentatively, D is TRBD1 (5 bases). The TCR comes from a female donor with early-stage non-small cell lung cancer. The source was lung tumor tissue, collected at surgery. The CDR3 protein is CSARGRQHEQYF. Here the CDR3 DNA reads TGCAGTGCTAGAGGGAGACAGCACGAGCAGTACTTC.